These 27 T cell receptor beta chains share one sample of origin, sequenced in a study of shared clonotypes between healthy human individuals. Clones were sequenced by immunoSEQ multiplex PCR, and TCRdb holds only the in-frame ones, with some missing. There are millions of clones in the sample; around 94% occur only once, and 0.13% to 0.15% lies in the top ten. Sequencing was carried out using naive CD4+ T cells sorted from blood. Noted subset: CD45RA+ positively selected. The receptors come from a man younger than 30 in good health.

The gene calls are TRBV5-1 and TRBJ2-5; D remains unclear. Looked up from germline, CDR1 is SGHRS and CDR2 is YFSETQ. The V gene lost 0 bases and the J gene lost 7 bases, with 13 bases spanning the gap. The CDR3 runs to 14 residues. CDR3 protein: CASSLDDETGTQYF. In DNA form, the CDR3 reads TGCGCCAGCAGCTTGGATGATGAGACCGGGACCCAGTACTTC.

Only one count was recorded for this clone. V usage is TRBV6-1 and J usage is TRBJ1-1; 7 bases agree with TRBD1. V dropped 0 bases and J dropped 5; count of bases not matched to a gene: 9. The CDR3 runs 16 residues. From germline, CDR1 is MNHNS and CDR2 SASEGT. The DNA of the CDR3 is TGTGCCAGCAGTGAAGCTCCAGGGGGTTGGTTAACTGAAGCTTTCTTT. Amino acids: CASSEAPGGWLTEAFF.

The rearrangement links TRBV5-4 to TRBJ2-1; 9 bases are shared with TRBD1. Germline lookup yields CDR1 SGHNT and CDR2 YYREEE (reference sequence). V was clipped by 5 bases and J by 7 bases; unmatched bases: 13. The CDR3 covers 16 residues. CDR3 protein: CASSPRTGVVQNEQFF. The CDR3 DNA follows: TGTGCCAGCAGTCCTCGGACAGGGGTAGTTCAGAATGAGCAGTTCTTC.

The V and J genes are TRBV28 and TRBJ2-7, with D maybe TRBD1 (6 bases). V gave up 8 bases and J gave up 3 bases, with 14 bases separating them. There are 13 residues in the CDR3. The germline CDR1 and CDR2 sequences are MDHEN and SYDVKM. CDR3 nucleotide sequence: TGTGCCAGCGAACAGGGAGACGGCTACGAGCAGTACTTC. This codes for CASEQGDGYEQYF.

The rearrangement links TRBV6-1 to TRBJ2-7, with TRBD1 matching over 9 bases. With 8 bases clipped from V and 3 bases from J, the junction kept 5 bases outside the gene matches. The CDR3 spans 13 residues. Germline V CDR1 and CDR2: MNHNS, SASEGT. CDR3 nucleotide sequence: TGTGCCAGCGGCCCGGGACAGGGCTACGAGCAGTACTTC. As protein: CASGPGQGYEQYF.

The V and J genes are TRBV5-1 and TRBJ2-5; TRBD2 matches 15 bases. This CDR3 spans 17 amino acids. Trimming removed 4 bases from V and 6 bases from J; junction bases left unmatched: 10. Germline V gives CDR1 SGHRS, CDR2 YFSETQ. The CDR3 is CASSPGGLAGGGKTQYF. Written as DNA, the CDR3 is TGCGCCAGCAGCCCGGGGGGACTAGCGGGAGGCGGGAAGACCCAGTACTTC.

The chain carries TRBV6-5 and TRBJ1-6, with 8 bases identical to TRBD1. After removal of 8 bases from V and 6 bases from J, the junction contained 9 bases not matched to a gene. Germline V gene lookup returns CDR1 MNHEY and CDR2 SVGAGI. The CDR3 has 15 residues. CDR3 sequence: CASAYRQGSNSPLHF. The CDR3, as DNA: TGTGCCAGCGCCTACAGACAGGGGAGTAATTCACCCCTCCACTTT.

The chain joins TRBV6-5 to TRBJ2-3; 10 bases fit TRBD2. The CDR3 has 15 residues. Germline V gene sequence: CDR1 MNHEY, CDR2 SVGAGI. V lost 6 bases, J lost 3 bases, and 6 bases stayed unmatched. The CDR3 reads CASSTSGGATDTQYF. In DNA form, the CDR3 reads TGTGCCAGCAGCACGAGCGGGGGGGCTACAGATACGCAGTATTTT.

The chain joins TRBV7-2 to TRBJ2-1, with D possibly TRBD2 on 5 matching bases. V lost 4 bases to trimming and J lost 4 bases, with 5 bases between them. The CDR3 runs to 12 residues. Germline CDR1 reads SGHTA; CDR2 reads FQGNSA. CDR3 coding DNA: TGTGCCAGCAGCTGGAGGTACAATGAGCAGTTCTTC. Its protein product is CASSWRYNEQFF.

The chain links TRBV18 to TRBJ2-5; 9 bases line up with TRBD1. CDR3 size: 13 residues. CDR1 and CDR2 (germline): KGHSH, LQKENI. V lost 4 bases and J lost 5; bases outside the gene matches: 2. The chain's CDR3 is CASSHRGLETQYF. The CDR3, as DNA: TGTGCCAGCTCACACAGGGGGCTGGAGACCCAGTACTTC.

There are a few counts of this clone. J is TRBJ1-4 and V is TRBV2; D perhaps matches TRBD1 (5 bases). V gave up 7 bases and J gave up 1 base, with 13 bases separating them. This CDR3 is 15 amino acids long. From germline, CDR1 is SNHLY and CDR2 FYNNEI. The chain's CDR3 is CASTSGGLTNEKLFF. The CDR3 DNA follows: TGTGCCAGCACCTCCGGGGGGTTAACTAATGAAAAACTGTTTTTT.

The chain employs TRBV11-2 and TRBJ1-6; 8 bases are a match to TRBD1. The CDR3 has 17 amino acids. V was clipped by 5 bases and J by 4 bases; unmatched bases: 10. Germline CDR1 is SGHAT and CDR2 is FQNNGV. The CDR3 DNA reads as TGTGCCAGCAGCCCCTACCAGGGGGCGAATTATAATTCACCCCTCCACTTT. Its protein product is CASSPYQGANYNSPLHF.

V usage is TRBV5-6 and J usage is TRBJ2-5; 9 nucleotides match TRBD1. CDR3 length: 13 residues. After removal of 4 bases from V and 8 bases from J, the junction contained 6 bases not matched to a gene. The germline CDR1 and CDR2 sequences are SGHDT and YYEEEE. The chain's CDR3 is CASSGRDRETQYF. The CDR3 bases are TGTGCCAGCAGCGGACGGGACAGGGAAACCCAGTACTTC.

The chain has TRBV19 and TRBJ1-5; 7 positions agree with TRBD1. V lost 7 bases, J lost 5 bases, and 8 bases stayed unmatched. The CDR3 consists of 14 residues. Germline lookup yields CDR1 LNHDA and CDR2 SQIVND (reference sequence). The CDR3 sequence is CASKHDREDQPQHF. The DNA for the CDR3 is TGTGCCAGTAAACATGACAGGGAGGATCAGCCCCAGCATTTT.

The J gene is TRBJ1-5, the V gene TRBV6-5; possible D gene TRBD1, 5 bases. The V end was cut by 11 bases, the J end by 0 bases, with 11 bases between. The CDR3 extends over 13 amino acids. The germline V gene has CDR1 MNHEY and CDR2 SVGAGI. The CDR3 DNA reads TGTGCCCCTAGACAGTTTAGCAATCAGCCCCAGCATTTT. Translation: CAPRQFSNQPQHF.

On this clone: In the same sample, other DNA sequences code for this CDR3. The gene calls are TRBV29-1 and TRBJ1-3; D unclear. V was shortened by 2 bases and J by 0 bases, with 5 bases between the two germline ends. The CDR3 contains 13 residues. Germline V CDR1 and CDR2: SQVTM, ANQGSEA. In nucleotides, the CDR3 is TGCAGCGTTGAAACCAGCTCTGGAAACACCATATATTTT. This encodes CSVETSSGNTIYF.

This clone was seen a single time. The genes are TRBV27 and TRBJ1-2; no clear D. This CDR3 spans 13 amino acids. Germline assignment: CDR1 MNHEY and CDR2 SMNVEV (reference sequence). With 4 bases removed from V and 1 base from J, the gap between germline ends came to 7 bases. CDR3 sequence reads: CASSSGNNYGYTF. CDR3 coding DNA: TGTGCCAGCAGTTCCGGCAATAACTATGGCTACACCTTC.

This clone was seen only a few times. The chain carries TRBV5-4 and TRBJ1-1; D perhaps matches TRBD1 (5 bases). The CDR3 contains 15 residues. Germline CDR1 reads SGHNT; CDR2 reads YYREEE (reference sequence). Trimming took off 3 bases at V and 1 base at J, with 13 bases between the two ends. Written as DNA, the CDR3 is TGTGCCAGCAGCTATGGGACGGCCTCGAACACTGAAGCTTTCTTT. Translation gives CASSYGTASNTEAFF.

CDR3 in DNA: TGTGCCAGCAGCCAGTGGGACAGGGGCATCACCGGGGAGCTGTTTTTT. Translation gives CASSQWDRGITGELFF. The rearrangement links TRBV5-8 to TRBJ2-2, with 10 bases matching TRBD1. CDR1 is SGHTS, CDR2 YDEGEE, per germline. This CDR3 has 16 residues. Trimming at V came to 4 bases and at J to 4 bases, leaving 7 bases not matched to a gene. The whole variable domain, filled in from reference TRBV5-8 and TRBJ2-2, reads EAGVTQSPTHLIKTRGQQATLRCSPISGHTSVYWYQQALGLGLQFLLWYDEGEERNRGNFPPRFSGRQFPNYSSELNVNALELEDSALYLCASSQWDRGITGELFFGEGSRLTVL.

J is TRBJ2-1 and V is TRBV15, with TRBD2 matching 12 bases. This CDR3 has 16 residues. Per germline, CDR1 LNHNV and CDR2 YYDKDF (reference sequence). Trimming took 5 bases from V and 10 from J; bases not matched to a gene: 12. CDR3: CATSPFGTSGLMEQFF. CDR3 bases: TGTGCCACCAGCCCCTTCGGGACTAGCGGGCTTATGGAGCAGTTCTTC.

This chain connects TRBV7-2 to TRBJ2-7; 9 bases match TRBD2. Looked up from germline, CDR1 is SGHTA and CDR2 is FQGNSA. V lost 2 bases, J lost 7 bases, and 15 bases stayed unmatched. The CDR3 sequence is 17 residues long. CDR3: CASSLFLAGPSGLEQYF. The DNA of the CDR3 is TGTGCCAGCAGCTTATTCCTAGCGGGGCCGTCGGGTTTAGAGCAGTACTTC.

The CDR3: CASTSAGGRNSIETQYF. CDR3 DNA: TGTGCCAGCACTTCTGCGGGGGGACGGAACAGTATAGAGACCCAGTACTTC. The chain employs TRBV2 and TRBJ2-5; TRBD2 agrees at 8 bases. Germline CDR1 SNHLY, CDR2 FYNNEI. V shed 7 bases, J shed 4 bases, and the junction held 17 bases outside the gene matches. CDR3 length: 17 amino acids.

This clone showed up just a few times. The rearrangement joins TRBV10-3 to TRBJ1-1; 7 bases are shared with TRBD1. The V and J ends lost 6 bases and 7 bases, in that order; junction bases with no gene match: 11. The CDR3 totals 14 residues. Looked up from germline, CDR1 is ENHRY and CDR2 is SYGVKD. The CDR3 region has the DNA TGTGCCATCAGCCGGGACAGCGGTTACCTTGAAGCTTTCTTT. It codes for CAISRDSGYLEAFF.

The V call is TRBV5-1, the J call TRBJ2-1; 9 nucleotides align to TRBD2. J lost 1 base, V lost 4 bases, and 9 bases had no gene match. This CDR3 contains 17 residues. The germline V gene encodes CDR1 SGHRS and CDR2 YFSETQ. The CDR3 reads CASSPTGGGESYNEQFF. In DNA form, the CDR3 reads TGCGCCAGCAGCCCAACGGGCGGGGGGGAATCCTACAATGAGCAGTTCTTC.

The CDR3 reads CASSHKQGSGSPLHF. The CDR3 nucleotides are TGTGCCAGCAGCCATAAACAGGGGTCTGGATCACCCCTCCACTTT. The V gene is TRBV7-9, the J gene TRBJ1-6, with 7 bases aligning to TRBD1. The CDR3 length is 15 residues. Germline CDR1 SEHNR, CDR2 FQNEAQ (reference sequence). V shed 5 bases, J shed 10 bases, and the junction held 11 bases outside the gene matches. The complete variable domain, with remaining parts taken from reference TRBV7-9 and TRBJ1-6, reads DTGVSQNPRHKITKRGQNVTFRCDPISEHNRLYWYRQTLGQGPEFLTYFQNEAQLEKSRLLSDRFSAERPKGSFSTLEIQRTEQGDSAMYLCASSHKQGSGSPLHFGNGTRLTVT.

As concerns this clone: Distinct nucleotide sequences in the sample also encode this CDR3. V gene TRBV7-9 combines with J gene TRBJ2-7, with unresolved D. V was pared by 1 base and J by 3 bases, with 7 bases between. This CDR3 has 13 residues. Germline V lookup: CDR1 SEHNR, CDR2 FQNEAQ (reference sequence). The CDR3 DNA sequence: TGTGCCAGCAGCTTAGTCGAAGGCTACGAGCAGTACTTC. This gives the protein CASSLVEGYEQYF.

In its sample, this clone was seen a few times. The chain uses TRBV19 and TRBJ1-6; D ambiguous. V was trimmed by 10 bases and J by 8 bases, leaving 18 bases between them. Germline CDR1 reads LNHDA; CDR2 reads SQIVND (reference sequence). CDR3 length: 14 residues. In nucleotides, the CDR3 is TGTGCCACCCAGAGGGCCCTCGGGGATTCACCCCTCCACTTT. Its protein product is CATQRALGDSPLHF.